This T cell receptor beta chain was recorded in a study of T cell clones after liver transplantation. Overall study results and limits: Conclusions were preliminary, with small, heterogeneous patient groups.

Clones were sequenced by immunoSEQ multiplex PCR, and TCRdb holds only the in-frame ones, with some missing. In the table there are nearly 55,000 clones, 84% of which are singletons. Concerning this clone itself: The antigen is undetermined.

The source of this sequence is a human donor who received a liver transplant. Specimen: CD4+ T cells from blood, collected before liver transplant.

The CDR3 sequence is CASSRQGFVEQYF. DNA for the CDR3: TGTGCCAGCAGTAGACAGGGATTTGTCGAGCAGTACTTC. The J gene is TRBJ2-7, the V gene TRBV25-1, with TRBD1 identical over 7 bases. V was clipped by 5 bases and J by 6 bases; unmatched bases: 7. This CDR3 has 13 residues. CDR1 MGHDK and CDR2 SYGVNS come from the germline V gene.